This is a list of T cell receptor beta chains from one sample in a study of shared clonotypes between healthy human individuals. Method: immunoSEQ multiplex PCR; TCRdb's copy keeps in-frame clones and lacks some. Of about 680,000 clones listed, around 72% are singletons. The sample comprised memory CD4+ T cells sorted from blood. These receptors came from a woman under 40 in good health. Each CDR3 is given with its conserved first and last residue. D genes are given only for firm matches. Only some rows state a clone size, as once, few, many or a class for expanded clones.

J,D,size,V,CDR3,DNA
TRBJ2-2,NA,NA,TRBV9,CASSPRGGSTGELFF,TGTGCCAGCAGCCCGAGGGGGGGGTCCACCGGGGAGCTGTTTTTT
TRBJ2-4,NA,NA,TRBV2,CASSGTTSRSRIQYF,TGTGCCAGCAGTGGGACAACTAGCCGGAGTAGGATTCAGTACTTC
TRBJ1-6,NA,NA,TRBV2,CASSDRGAYNSPLHF,TGTGCCAGCAGTGACAGGGGCGCCTATAATTCACCCCTCCACTTT
TRBJ2-5,TRBD1,once,TRBV5-1,CASSLVPTGGTETQYF,TGCGCCAGCAGCTTGGTCCCGACAGGGGGCACTGAGACCCAGTACTTC
TRBJ2-6,NA,NA,TRBV11-2,CASSPNQYSGANVLTF,TGTGCCAGCAGCCCAAACCAGTACTCTGGGGCCAACGTCCTGACTTTC
TRBJ1-1,TRBD1,NA,TRBV11-2,CASSLLGRGDTEAFF,TGTGCCAGCAGCTTGTTGGGCAGGGGGGACACTGAAGCTTTCTTT
TRBJ1-4,TRBD1,once,TRBV19,CASAPTTGTANEKLFF,TGTGCCAGTGCCCCGACTACCGGGACAGCGAATGAAAAACTGTTTTTT
TRBJ2-1,NA,NA,TRBV7-3,CASSLGTGIEQFF,TGTGCCAGCAGCTTAGGAACAGGGATTGAGCAGTTCTTC
TRBJ2-5,NA,NA,TRBV4-2,CASSQDLRPQETQYF,TGTGCCAGCAGCCAAGATTTGCGGCCCCAAGAGACCCAGTACTTC
TRBJ2-7,TRBD2,NA,TRBV18,CASSPGTSGSYEQYF,TGTGCCAGCTCACCGGGGACTAGCGGGAGCTACGAGCAGTACTTC
TRBJ1-2,NA,NA,TRBV10-3,CATRTEAYGYTF,TGTGCCACCCGGACAGAGGCGTATGGCTACACCTTC
TRBJ1-2,TRBD1,NA,TRBV7-8,CASSLQGVGYGYTF,TGTGCCAGCAGCTTACAGGGGGTAGGGTATGGCTACACCTTC
TRBJ2-5,NA,NA,TRBV6-1,CASSEELAQETQYF,TGTGCCAGCAGTGAGGAACTAGCCCAAGAGACCCAGTACTTC
TRBJ2-7,NA,NA,TRBV5-8,CASSFTYEQYF,TGTGCCAGCAGCTTTACCTACGAGCAGTACTTC
TRBJ2-5,NA,NA,TRBV19,CASSLGLRETQYF,TGTGCCAGTAGCTTGGGGCTCAGGGAGACCCAGTACTTC
TRBJ1-3,NA,NA,TRBV10-2,CASRLQGGAGNTIYF,TGCGCCAGCAGGTTACAGGGAGGAGCAGGAAACACCATATATTTT
TRBJ2-1,NA,many,TRBV28,CASESTYNEQFF,TGTGCCAGCGAGTCGACCTACAATGAGCAGTTCTTC
TRBJ2-1,TRBD2,NA,TRBV7-9,CASSDITPSGYNEQFF,TGTGCCAGCAGCGACATTACGCCTAGCGGGTACAATGAGCAGTTCTTC
TRBJ1-1,NA,NA,TRBV19,CASSIGSRGVNTEAFF,TGTGCCAGTAGTATAGGGTCGCGGGGGGTCAACACTGAAGCTTTCTTT
TRBJ1-1,TRBD1,NA,TRBV6-1,CASRRGQKNTEAFF,TGTGCCAGCAGACGGGGACAGAAGAACACTGAAGCTTTCTTT
TRBJ1-3,NA,NA,TRBV27,CASSPQNENTIYF,TGTGCCAGCAGTCCCCAGAACGAAAACACCATATATTTT
TRBJ2-5,NA,NA,TRBV28,CASSWGSEETQYF,TGTGCCAGCAGTTGGGGCTCCGAGGAGACCCAGTACTTC
TRBJ2-3,TRBD2,NA,TRBV19,CASSMSSGDTQYF,TGTGCCAGTAGTATGTCTAGCGGAGATACGCAGTATTTT
TRBJ2-1,NA,NA,TRBV28,CASSLTSYNEQFF,TGTGCCAGCAGTTTGACATCATACAATGAGCAGTTCTTC
TRBJ2-7,NA,NA,TRBV29-1,CSVRNRGYEQYF,TGCAGCGTCCGTAACCGGGGCTACGAGCAGTACTTC
TRBJ2-5,NA,NA,TRBV28,CASSLSGAETQYF,TGTGCCAGCAGTTTATCCGGTGCGGAGACCCAGTACTTC
TRBJ1-4,NA,many,TRBV5-1,CASRGEETNEKLFF,TGCGCCAGCAGAGGAGAAGAGACTAATGAAAAACTGTTTTTT
TRBJ2-5,TRBD1,once,TRBV13,CASSLDLRQGETQYF,TGTGCCAGCAGCTTAGATCTTAGACAGGGAGAGACCCAGTACTTC
TRBJ1-2,TRBD1,many,TRBV5-1,CASSLQGEGYTF,TGCGCCAGCAGCTTGCAGGGGGAGGGCTACACCTTC
TRBJ2-1,NA,NA,TRBV25-1,CASSEDVDAPRHEQFF,TGTGCCAGCAGTGAAGATGTAGATGCTCCACGGCATGAGCAGTTCTTC
TRBJ1-2,NA,many,TRBV5-1,CASRPGTETYGYTF,TGCGCCAGCAGGCCCGGGACGGAGACCTATGGCTACACCTTC
TRBJ1-2,NA,once,TRBV7-2,CASSLLSTGNYGYTF,TGTGCCAGCAGCCTGCTCTCGACTGGAAACTATGGCTACACCTTC
TRBJ1-5,NA,once,TRBV11-2,CASSFQGNNQPQHF,TGTGCCAGCAGCTTTCAGGGTAACAATCAGCCCCAGCATTTT
TRBJ1-4,NA,NA,TRBV2,CASSYATNEKLFF,TGTGCCAGCAGTTATGCAACTAATGAAAAACTGTTTTTT
TRBJ2-3,TRBD1,NA,TRBV7-6,CASSKTRGDTQYF,TGTGCCAGCAGCAAGACCAGGGGGGATACGCAGTATTTT
TRBJ1-5,TRBD1,many,TRBV9,CASNSDRGVNQPQHF,TGTGCCAGCAACTCCGACAGGGGAGTCAATCAGCCCCAGCATTTT
TRBJ1-1,TRBD1,NA,TRBV11-2,CASSAGQSNTEAFF,TGTGCCAGCAGCGCGGGACAGTCGAACACTGAAGCTTTCTTT
TRBJ1-5,TRBD1,once,TRBV2,CASSLQGAVGQPQHF,TGTGCCAGCAGTTTACAGGGGGCTGTGGGTCAGCCCCAGCATTTT
TRBJ2-1,NA,NA,TRBV15,CATSRDLSGNEQFF,TGTGCCACCAGCAGAGATCTGAGCGGCAATGAGCAGTTCTTC
TRBJ1-2,NA,NA,TRBV4-1,CASSQDSAGKFGYTF,TGCGCCAGCAGCCAAGATTCGGCAGGGAAGTTCGGCTACACCTTC
TRBJ2-1,NA,few,TRBV5-1,CASSLDTGSYNEQFF,TGCGCCAGCAGCTTGGACACTGGCTCCTACAATGAGCAGTTCTTC
TRBJ1-2,TRBD1,NA,TRBV6-6,CASSYRGQGSYGYTF,TGTGCCAGCAGTTACCGGGGACAGGGCTCCTATGGCTACACCTTC
TRBJ2-2,TRBD2,NA,TRBV5-1,CASSSPGTTTGELFF,TGCGCCAGCAGCTCCCCCGGGACTACCACCGGGGAGCTGTTTTTT
TRBJ1-4,TRBD1,NA,TRBV2,CASRRLTGDNEKLFF,TGTGCCAGCAGGAGACTGACAGGGGATAATGAAAAACTGTTTTTT
TRBJ2-5,TRBD2,NA,TRBV6-1,CASSGIAGASVETQYF,TGTGCCAGCAGTGGGATAGCGGGAGCTTCTGTGGAGACCCAGTACTTC
TRBJ2-7,NA,NA,TRBV7-9,CASSDTGANNEQYF,TGTGCCAGCAGTGATACGGGGGCTAACAACGAGCAGTACTTC
TRBJ1-3,TRBD1,NA,TRBV5-1,CASSDGTAGNTIYF,TGCGCCAGCAGCGATGGGACAGCGGGAAACACCATATATTTT
TRBJ2-7,NA,NA,TRBV5-1,CASGESYEQYF,TGCGCCAGCGGTGAATCCTACGAGCAGTACTTC
TRBJ2-6,NA,NA,TRBV28,CASSLGGRRLSGANVLTF,TGTGCCAGCAGTTTAGGGGGACGGCGCCTCTCTGGGGCCAACGTCCTGACTTTC
TRBJ1-5,TRBD1,NA,TRBV2,CASRDRDQPQHF,TGTGCCAGCCGAGACAGGGATCAGCCCCAGCATTTT
TRBJ2-1,NA,few,TRBV2,CASSELQTNEQFF,TGTGCCAGCAGTGAGTTGCAAACCAATGAGCAGTTCTTC